This T cell receptor (beta chain) was recovered during a study of chemoradiotherapy in HPV16-positive cancers (dated by TCRdb to the early 2020s). General notes on the study: Candidate HPV-specific T-cell clones and common TCR motifs were defined by functional T-cell assays performed on cells from a couple of HPV16-positive patients. TCR repertoires from over 80 patients with HPV-related cancers were then used to track the candidate HPV-specific TCRs and motifs. The study asked whether T-cell immunity to the HPV oncoproteins E6 and E7 changes during chemoradiotherapy and whether this immunity affects survival.

A word on this clone: Its binding antigen is unknown. Qualities for individual bases were not recorded, and no much larger clone is one base off.

Trimming removed 2 bases from V and 4 bases from J; the gene matches leave 3 bases unexplained. Measured from the cysteine to the phenylalanine, the CDR3 is 16 residues long. Left in the record is the CDR3 DNA by itself, 48 bases read in frame from the first base. The germline V gene sets CDR1 to MNHEY and CDR2 to SVGAGI. Findings and caveats that apply to the study as a whole: Expansion of candidate HPV-specific clones and E7-related TCR motifs was observed in the tumor microenvironment during treatment, whereas no such expansion was observed for non-HPV-specific T cells. The functional definition of HPV-specific T cells came from only a couple of HPV16-positive patients, and the survival association was reported for HPV16-positive patients. In HPV16-positive patients, expansion of HPV-responsive T cells during chemoradiotherapy was found to be associated with improved recurrence-free survival.

Library generation was performed with the immunoSEQ multiplex PCR assay. The clones in this table, taken by TCRdb from immuneACCESS, are in-frame only. Not every clone is retained; where verified, under half of the shortfall comes from an unresolved V gene, and the cause of the rest is unknown. The sample contains fewer than 30,000 clones, approximately 95% of them found a single time. The ten largest clones represent over 2.5% of the sample. Repertoires were sampled multiple times during chemoradiotherapy, which allowed clonal expansion in the tumor microenvironment to be followed. This chain is built from TRBV6-5 and TRBJ1-3; TRBD1 agrees with 12 junctional bases. This sample was obtained from a patient who underwent chemoradiotherapy. This receptor was taken from a human donor with HPV-associated anogenital cancer. The CDR3 sequence is CASSYGTGGSGNTIYF. The nucleotide sequence is given as TGTGCCAGCAGTTACGGGACAGGGGGCTCCGGAAACACCATATATTTT.